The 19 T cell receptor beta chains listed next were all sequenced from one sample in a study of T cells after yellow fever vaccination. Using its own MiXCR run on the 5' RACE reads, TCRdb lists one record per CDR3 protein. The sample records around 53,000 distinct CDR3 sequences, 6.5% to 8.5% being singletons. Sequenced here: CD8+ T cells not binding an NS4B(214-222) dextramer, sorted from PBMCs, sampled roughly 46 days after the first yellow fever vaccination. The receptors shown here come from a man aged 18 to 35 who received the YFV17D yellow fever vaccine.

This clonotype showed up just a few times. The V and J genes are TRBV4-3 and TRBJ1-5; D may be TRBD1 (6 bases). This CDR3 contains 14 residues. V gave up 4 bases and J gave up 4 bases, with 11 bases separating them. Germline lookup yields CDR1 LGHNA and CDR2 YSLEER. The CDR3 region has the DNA TGCGCCAGCAGCCCCGGGACACATAATCAGCCCCAGCATTTT. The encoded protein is CASSPGTHNQPQHF.

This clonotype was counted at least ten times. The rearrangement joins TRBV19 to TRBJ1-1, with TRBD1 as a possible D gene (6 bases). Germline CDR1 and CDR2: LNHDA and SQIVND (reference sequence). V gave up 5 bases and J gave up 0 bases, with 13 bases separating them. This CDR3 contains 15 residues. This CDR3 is CASSLGGLMNTEAFF. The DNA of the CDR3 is TGTGCCAGTAGTCTGGGGGGCCTAATGAACACTGAAGCTTTCTTT.

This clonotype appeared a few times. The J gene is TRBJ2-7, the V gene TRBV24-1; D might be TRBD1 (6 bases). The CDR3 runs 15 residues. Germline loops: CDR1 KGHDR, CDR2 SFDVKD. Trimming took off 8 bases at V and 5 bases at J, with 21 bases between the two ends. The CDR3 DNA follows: TGTGCCACCAAACGGCGGGCTGGACAGCCGCACGAGCAGTACGTC. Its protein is CATKRRAGQPHEQYV.

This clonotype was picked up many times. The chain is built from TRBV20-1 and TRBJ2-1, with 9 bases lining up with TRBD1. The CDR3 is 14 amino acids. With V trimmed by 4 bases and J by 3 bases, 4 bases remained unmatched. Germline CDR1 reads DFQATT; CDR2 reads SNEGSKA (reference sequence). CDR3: CSATTGGDYNEQFF. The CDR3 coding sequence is TGCAGTGCTACCACAGGGGGCGACTACAATGAGCAGTTCTTC.

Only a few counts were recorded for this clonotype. The CDR3 DNA is TGTGCCACCAGCACACCCGGGGGGTTCGGGACTGGAGAGACCCAGTACTTC. This gives the protein CATSTPGGFGTGETQYF. The V gene is TRBV15, the J gene TRBJ2-5; TRBD2 agrees at 7 bases. The CDR3 consists of 17 residues. CDR1 LNHNV and CDR2 YYDKDF come from the germline V gene (reference sequence). Trimming took 4 bases from V and 4 from J; bases not matched to a gene: 15.

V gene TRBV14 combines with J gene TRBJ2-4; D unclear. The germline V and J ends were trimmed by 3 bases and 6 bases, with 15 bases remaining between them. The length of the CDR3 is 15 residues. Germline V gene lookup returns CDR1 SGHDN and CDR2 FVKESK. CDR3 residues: CASSHDSGLGNIQYF. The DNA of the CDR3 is TGTGCCAGCAGCCATGACTCCGGGCTTGGAAACATTCAGTACTTC.

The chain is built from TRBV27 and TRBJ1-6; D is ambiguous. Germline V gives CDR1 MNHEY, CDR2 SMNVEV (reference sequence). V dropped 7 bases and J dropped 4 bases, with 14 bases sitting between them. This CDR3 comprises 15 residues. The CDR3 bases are TGTGCCAGCACCATTACTGGGTTGTATAATTCACCCCTCCACTTT. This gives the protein CASTITGLYNSPLHF.

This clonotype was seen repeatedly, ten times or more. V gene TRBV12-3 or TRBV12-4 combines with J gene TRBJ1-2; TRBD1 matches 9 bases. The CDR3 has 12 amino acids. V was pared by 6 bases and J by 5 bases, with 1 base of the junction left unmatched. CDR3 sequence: CASRGTGYGYTF. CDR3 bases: TGTGCCAGCAGGGGGACAGGGTATGGCTACACCTTC.

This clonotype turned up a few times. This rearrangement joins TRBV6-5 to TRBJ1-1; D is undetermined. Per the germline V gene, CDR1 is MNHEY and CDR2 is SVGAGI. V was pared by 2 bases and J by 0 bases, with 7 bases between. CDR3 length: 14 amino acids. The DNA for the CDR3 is TGTGCCAGCAGTTACCGGACGGTGAACACTGAAGCTTTCTTT. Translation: CASSYRTVNTEAFF.

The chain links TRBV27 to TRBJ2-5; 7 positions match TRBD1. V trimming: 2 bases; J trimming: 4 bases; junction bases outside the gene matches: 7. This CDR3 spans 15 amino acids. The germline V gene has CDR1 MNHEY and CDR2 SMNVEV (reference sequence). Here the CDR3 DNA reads TGTGCCAGCAGTTTAGGGGCCAGGGGGTTAGAGACCCAGTACTTC. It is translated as CASSLGARGLETQYF.

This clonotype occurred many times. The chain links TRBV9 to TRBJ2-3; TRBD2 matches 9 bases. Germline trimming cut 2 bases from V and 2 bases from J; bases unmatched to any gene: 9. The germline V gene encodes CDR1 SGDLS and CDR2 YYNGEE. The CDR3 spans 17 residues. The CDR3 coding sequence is TGTGCCAGCAGCGTCGAAGCGGGGGGTTCCAACACAGATACGCAGTATTTT. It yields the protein CASSVEAGGSNTDTQYF.

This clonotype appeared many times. CDR3 bases: TGTGCCAGCAGCTGGGGGACAGGGGGCTATGAGCAGTTCTTC. Protein sequence: CASSWGTGGYEQFF. V usage is TRBV5-6 and J usage is TRBJ2-1, with 12 bases lining up with TRBD1. The CDR3 covers 14 residues. CDR1 is SGHDT, CDR2 YYEEEE, per germline. With 3 bases clipped from V and 8 bases from J, the junction kept 3 bases outside the gene matches.

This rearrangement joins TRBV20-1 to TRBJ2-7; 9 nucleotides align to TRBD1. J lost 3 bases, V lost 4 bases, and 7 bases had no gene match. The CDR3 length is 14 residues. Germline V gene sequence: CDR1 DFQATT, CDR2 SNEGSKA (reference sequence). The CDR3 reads CSATGTGNYYEQYV. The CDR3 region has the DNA TGCAGTGCTACCGGGACAGGGAACTACTACGAGCAGTACGTC.

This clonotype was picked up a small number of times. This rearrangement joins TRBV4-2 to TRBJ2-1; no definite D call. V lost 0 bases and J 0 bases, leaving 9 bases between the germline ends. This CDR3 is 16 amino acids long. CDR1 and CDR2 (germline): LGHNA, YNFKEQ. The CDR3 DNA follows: TGTGCCAGCAGCCAAGAATGGGGTCCCTCCTACAATGAGCAGTTCTTC. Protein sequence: CASSQEWGPSYNEQFF.

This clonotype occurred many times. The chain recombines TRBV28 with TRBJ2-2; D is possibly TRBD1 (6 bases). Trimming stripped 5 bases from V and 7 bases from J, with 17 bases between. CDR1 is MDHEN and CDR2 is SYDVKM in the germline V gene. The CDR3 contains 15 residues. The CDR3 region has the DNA TGTGCCAGCAGTCCACAGGGTCTTGGTGTCGGGGAGCTGTTTTTT. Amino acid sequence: CASSPQGLGVGELFF.

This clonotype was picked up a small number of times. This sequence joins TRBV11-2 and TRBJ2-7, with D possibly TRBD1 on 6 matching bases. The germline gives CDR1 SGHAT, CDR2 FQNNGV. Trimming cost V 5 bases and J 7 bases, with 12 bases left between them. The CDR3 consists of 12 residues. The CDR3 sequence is CASSGPQGEQYF. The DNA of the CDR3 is TGTGCCAGCAGCGGGCCCCAGGGGGAGCAGTACTTC.

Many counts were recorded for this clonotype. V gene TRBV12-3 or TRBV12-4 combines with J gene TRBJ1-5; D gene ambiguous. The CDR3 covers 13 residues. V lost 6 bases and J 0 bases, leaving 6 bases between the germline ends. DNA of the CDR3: TGTGCCAGCAGCCCTCTTAGCAATCAGCCCCAGCATTTT. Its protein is CASSPLSNQPQHF.

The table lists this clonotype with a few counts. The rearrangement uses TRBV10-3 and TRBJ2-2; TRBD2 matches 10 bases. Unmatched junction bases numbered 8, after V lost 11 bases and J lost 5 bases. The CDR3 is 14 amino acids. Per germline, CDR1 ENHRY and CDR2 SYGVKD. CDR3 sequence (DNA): TGTGCCGTAGAGAAACTAGCGGGGACCGGGGAGCTGTTTTTT. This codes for CAVEKLAGTGELFF.

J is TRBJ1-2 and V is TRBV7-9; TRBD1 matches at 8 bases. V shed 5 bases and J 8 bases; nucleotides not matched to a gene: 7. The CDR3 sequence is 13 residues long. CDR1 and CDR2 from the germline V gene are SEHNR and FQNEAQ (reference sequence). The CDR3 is CASSGQGVGGYTF. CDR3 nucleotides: TGTGCCAGCAGCGGACAGGGAGTAGGCGGCTACACCTTC.